These 28 T cell receptor beta chains share one sample of origin, sequenced in a study of blood T cell repertoires in COVID-19. TCRdb's table, derived via immunoSEQ multiplex PCR, lists solely in-frame clones and lacks some. The top ten clones hold more than 0.7% of a sample with under 550,000 clones, 80% to 90% of them seen once. Sequenced sample: peripheral blood. The receptors originated from a man between 18 and 29 years old with COVID-19, enrolled during active disease.

This chain uses TRBV7-9 with TRBJ1-5; weak D call: TRBD1 (5 bases). V was cut by 9 bases and J by 0 bases, with 21 bases left in between. This CDR3 spans 17 amino acids. Looked up from germline, CDR1 is SEHNR and CDR2 is FQNEAQ (reference sequence). CDR3 loop: CARPRPLRGNSNQPQHF. CDR3 in DNA: TGTGCCAGACCACGTCCCCTTAGGGGAAATAGCAATCAGCCCCAGCATTTT.

CDR3 in DNA: TGTGCCAGCAGCTTTTACGGTGAGCAGTTCTTC. Its translation: CASSFYGEQFF. The chain joins TRBV5-4 to TRBJ2-1; D not certain. Germline loops: CDR1 SGHNT, CDR2 YYREEE (reference sequence). The CDR3 is 11 residues long. The V gene lost 2 bases and the J gene lost 9 bases, with 6 bases spanning the gap.

This rearrangement joins TRBV6-5 to TRBJ1-2, with D possibly matching TRBD1 (6 bases). CDR3 length: 13 residues. V gave up 5 bases and J gave up 3 bases, with 10 bases separating them. CDR1 MNHEY and CDR2 SVGAGI come from the germline V gene. CDR3 in DNA: TGTGCCAGCAGTAGGACAGTCGACTATGGCTACACCTTC. Translation gives CASSRTVDYGYTF.

This chain joins TRBV3-1 (or the pseudogene TRBV3-2) and TRBJ2-1; 11 nucleotides match TRBD2. This CDR3 is 17 amino acids long. Germline trimming cut 4 bases from V and 4 bases from J; bases unmatched to any gene: 9. Germline V gives CDR1 LGHDT, CDR2 YNNKEL (reference sequence). This chain's CDR3 is CASSPPLGTSGYNEQFF. The CDR3 DNA reads TGTGCCAGCAGCCCACCTCTCGGGACTAGCGGATACAATGAGCAGTTCTTC.

The genes are TRBV7-9 and TRBJ2-1, with D uncertain. Germline CDR1 and CDR2: SEHNR and FQNEAQ (reference sequence). The length of the CDR3 is 17 residues. With 1 base removed from V and 6 bases from J, the gap between germline ends came to 19 bases. The CDR3 DNA is TGTGCCAGCAGCTTAGAGGTTATTGGTCTACAGCTCAATGAGCAGTTCTTC. Residues: CASSLEVIGLQLNEQFF.

The gene calls are TRBV12-3 or TRBV12-4 and TRBJ1-1; possibly TRBD1 for D (5 bases). CDR3 size: 13 residues. Trimming cost V 3 bases and J 3 bases, with 8 bases left between them. The CDR3 is CASSFSGYTEAFF. The CDR3 DNA is TGTGCCAGCAGTTTTTCAGGGTACACTGAAGCTTTCTTT.

This clone was found once. This chain connects TRBV9 to TRBJ2-7; 7 bases fit TRBD2. The V and J ends lost 0 bases and 6 bases, in that order; junction bases with no gene match: 12. The germline V gene has CDR1 SGDLS and CDR2 YYNGEE. The length of the CDR3 is 16 residues. The CDR3 is CASSVAGGGVVGEQYF. CDR3 sequence (DNA): TGTGCCAGCAGCGTAGCGGGAGGAGGGGTCGTAGGCGAGCAGTACTTC.

J is TRBJ1-3 and V is TRBV15; 8 bases agree with TRBD1. Germline CDR1 LNHNV, CDR2 YYDKDF (reference sequence). This CDR3 has 19 residues. V gave up 2 bases and J gave up 0 bases; unmatched junction bases: 12. This CDR3 reads CATSRQRQGPYFSGNTIYF. Written as DNA, the CDR3 is TGTGCCACCAGCAGACAAAGACAGGGGCCTTACTTCTCTGGAAACACCATATATTTT.

J is TRBJ2-7 and V is TRBV5-4, with 11 bases that match TRBD2. The trim removed 4 bases at V and 2 bases at J, leaving 2 bases unmatched. CDR3 length: 14 residues. CDR1 and CDR2 from the germline V gene are SGHNT and YYREEE (reference sequence). As DNA, the CDR3 is TGTGCCAGCAGCAAGACTAGCGGGACCTACGAGCAGTACTTC. This codes for CASSKTSGTYEQYF. Drawing the rest from reference TRBV5-4 and TRBJ2-7, the complete variable domain is ETGVTQSPTHLIKTRGQQVTLRCSSQSGHNTVSWYQQALGQGPQFIFQYYREEENGRGNFPPRFSGLQFPNYSSELNVNALELDDSALYLCASSKTSGTYEQYFGPGTRLTVT.

The chain has TRBV3-1 (or the pseudogene TRBV3-2) and TRBJ2-7, with a tentative D call TRBD2 (5 bases). Trimming shortened V by 4 bases and J by 7 bases, and 14 bases separated the two germline ends. The CDR3 sequence is 13 residues long. Germline V lookup: CDR1 LGHDT, CDR2 YNNKEL (reference sequence). The CDR3 DNA reads TGTGCCAGCAGCCGCCTAGGCGGGTCGGAGCAGTACTTC. Translated, it gives CASSRLGGSEQYF.

V is TRBV4-2 and J is TRBJ2-1; a possible D gene is TRBD1 (6 bases). The germline V gene encodes CDR1 LGHNA and CDR2 YNFKEQ. The CDR3 length is 19 residues. Trimming shortened V by 1 base and J by 0 bases, and 19 bases separated the two germline ends. CDR3 nucleotide sequence: TGTGCCAGCAGCCAAGGGGGGCCCAGTGACCCTCGCTCCTACAATGAGCAGTTCTTC. This translates into CASSQGGPSDPRSYNEQFF.

The V and J genes are TRBV5-4 and TRBJ1-1, with D maybe TRBD1 (5 bases). The CDR3 spans 16 residues. Trimming cost V 4 bases and J 2 bases, with 18 bases left between them. Germline CDR1 and CDR2: SGHNT and YYREEE (reference sequence). DNA for the CDR3: TGTGCCAGCAGCATCGGGCTGGGGCACCCCAACACTGAAGCTTTCTTT. Protein sequence: CASSIGLGHPNTEAFF.

The V call is TRBV29-1, the J call TRBJ2-3; 8 nucleotides match TRBD2. CDR1 and CDR2 (germline): SQVTM, ANQGSEA. The CDR3 is 14 amino acids. V was clipped by 6 bases and J by 2 bases; unmatched bases: 7. This chain's CDR3 is CSVLLADHTDTQYF. The DNA for the CDR3 is TGCAGCGTCTTACTAGCGGACCACACAGATACGCAGTATTTT.

The genes are TRBV19 and TRBJ2-7; a weak D match, TRBD2 (6 bases). The CDR3 extends over 13 amino acids. Looked up from germline, CDR1 is LNHDA and CDR2 is SQIVND (reference sequence). The V gene lost 8 bases and the J gene lost 3 bases, with 14 bases spanning the gap. For the CDR3, the DNA is TGTGCCAGTGCGGGGAAGGCCTTCTACGAGCAGTACTTC. This translates into CASAGKAFYEQYF.

This chain connects TRBV13 to TRBJ1-1; 8 bases are a match to TRBD1. V trimming: 4 bases; J trimming: 4 bases; junction bases outside the gene matches: 8. This CDR3 has 15 amino acids. Germline CDR1 is PRHDT and CDR2 is FYEKMQ (reference sequence). The CDR3 here is CASSYKGQAGTEAFF. CDR3 bases: TGTGCCAGCAGCTACAAGGGACAGGCAGGCACTGAAGCTTTCTTT.

DNA of the CDR3: TGTGCCAGCTGCCCTCAGGAGGGAAAGGCCTACGAGCAGTACTTC. Its translation: CASCPQEGKAYEQYF. This chain links TRBV2 with TRBJ2-7; D perhaps matches TRBD2 (6 bases). The CDR3 runs to 15 residues. Germline V gene data show CDR1 as SNHLY and CDR2 as FYNNEI. V was cut by 8 bases and J by 2 bases, with 19 bases left in between.

The CDR3 DNA sequence: TGTGCCAGCAGTCCGGATGAAAAACTGTTTTTT. Amino acid sequence: CASSPDEKLFF. V gene TRBV7-9 combines with J gene TRBJ1-4; no clear D. The CDR3 is made up of 11 amino acids. The V end lost 6 bases, the J end lost 6 bases, and 5 bases lay between the germline ends. CDR1 and CDR2 from the germline V gene are SEHNR and FQNEAQ (reference sequence).

The chain employs TRBV2 and TRBJ2-7; D remains unclear. V gave up 7 bases and J gave up 0 bases, with 10 bases separating them. This CDR3 is built from 13 residues. Per germline, CDR1 SNHLY and CDR2 FYNNEI. Here the CDR3 reads CASKKQTSYEQYF. The CDR3 region has the DNA TGTGCCAGCAAAAAACAGACCTCCTACGAGCAGTACTTC.

The J gene is TRBJ2-1, the V gene TRBV27, with 8 bases matching TRBD2. Losses at the gene ends were 3 bases for V and 4 bases for J; bases not matched to a gene: 5. The V gene's germline CDR1 is MNHEY and CDR2 SMNVEV (reference sequence). The CDR3 loop spans 15 amino acids. The CDR3 DNA reads as TGTGCCAGCAGTTTTACCGGGAGGGGATACAATGAGCAGTTCTTC. Translation gives CASSFTGRGYNEQFF.

This rearrangement joins TRBV3-1 (or the pseudogene TRBV3-2) to TRBJ2-1, with 12 positions matching TRBD2. The CDR3 length is 14 residues. V lost 2 bases and J lost 9; bases outside the gene matches: 2. The germline V gene has CDR1 LGHDT and CDR2 YNNKEL (reference sequence). The CDR3 spells CASSQPGLAGEQFF. The CDR3 DNA reads TGTGCCAGCAGCCAACCGGGACTAGCGGGTGAGCAGTTCTTC.

This sequence joins TRBV15 and TRBJ2-3; the D is unclear. Germline CDR1 LNHNV, CDR2 YYDKDF (reference sequence). V lost 5 bases, J lost 4 bases, and 16 bases lay in between. The CDR3 is 15 amino acids. This CDR3 reads CATSRPGPRADTQYF. DNA of the CDR3: TGTGCCACCAGCCGCCCCGGTCCTCGGGCAGATACGCAGTATTTT.

The gene calls are TRBV28 and TRBJ2-7; 12 bases map to TRBD1. This CDR3 has 15 amino acids. Germline V gene lookup returns CDR1 MDHEN and CDR2 SYDVKM. Trimming cost V 6 bases and J 4 bases; bases outside gene matches: 7. The chain's CDR3 is CASRFRDRGLYEQYF. The CDR3 DNA reads TGTGCCAGCAGATTCCGGGACAGGGGGCTTTACGAGCAGTACTTC. Full variable domain (outside the CDR3, taken from reference TRBV28 and TRBJ2-7): DVKVTQSSRYLVKRTGEKVFLECVQDMDHENMFWYRQDPGLGLRLIYFSYDVKMKEKGDIPEGYSVSREKKERFSLILESASTNQTSMYLCASRFRDRGLYEQYFGPGTRLTVT.

The chain uses TRBV6-5 and TRBJ2-2; 14 bases are a match to TRBD2. Germline loops: CDR1 MNHEY, CDR2 SVGAGI. J lost 7 bases, V lost 6 bases, and 4 bases had no gene match. CDR3 length equals 15 residues. The CDR3 nucleotides read TGTGCCAGCAGACCGGGACTAGCGGGAGTCGGGGAGCTGTTTTTT. The encoded protein is CASRPGLAGVGELFF.

This clone was counted between two and nine times. The J gene is TRBJ2-1, the V gene TRBV7-2, with 8 positions matching TRBD2. CDR3 size: 17 residues. CDR1 SGHTA and CDR2 FQGNSA come from the germline V gene. V lost 5 bases to trimming and J lost 2 bases; unmatched junction nucleotides: 11. For the CDR3, the DNA is TGTGCCAGCAGCGGGCAGATAACTAGCGGACCCTACAATGAGCAGTTCTTC. Translating gives CASSGQITSGPYNEQFF.

The chain recombines TRBV12-3 or TRBV12-4 with TRBJ2-3, with TRBD2 as a possible D gene (5 bases). This CDR3 comprises 13 residues. V gave up 0 bases and J gave up 4 bases, with 5 bases separating them. The CDR3 loop reads CASSLARADTQYF. CDR3 nucleotide sequence: TGTGCCAGCAGTTTAGCGAGGGCAGATACGCAGTATTTT.

The chain employs TRBV9 and TRBJ2-3, with 9 bases lining up with TRBD2. The CDR3 has 15 amino acids. Germline V gene data show CDR1 as SGDLS and CDR2 as YYNGEE. Trimming removed 5 bases from V and 0 bases from J; junction bases left unmatched: 4. This CDR3 reads CASSPGTSSTDTQYF. In nucleotides, the CDR3 is TGTGCCAGCAGTCCCGGGACTAGCAGCACAGATACGCAGTATTTT. Together with reference TRBV9 and TRBJ2-3, the CDR3 gives the full variable domain: DSGVTQTPKHLITATGQRVTLRCSPRSGDLSVYWYQQSLDQGLQFLIQYYNGEERAKGNILERFSAQQFPDLHSELNLSSLELGDSALYFCASSPGTSSTDTQYFGPGTRLTVL.

The J gene is TRBJ2-6, the V gene TRBV18; D gene ambiguous. Germline V gene sequence: CDR1 KGHSH, CDR2 LQKENI. V shed 2 bases and J shed 0 bases, with 8 bases lying between them. This CDR3 is 16 amino acids long. The CDR3 reads CASSPRFSSGANVLTF. CDR3 nucleotides: TGTGCCAGCTCACCAAGATTCAGCTCTGGGGCCAACGTCCTGACTTTC.

The V call is TRBV6-5, the J call TRBJ1-2; 7 nucleotides agree with TRBD1. J lost 8 bases, V lost 10 bases, and 16 bases had no gene match. The CDR3 length is 14 residues. Looked up from germline, CDR1 is MNHEY and CDR2 is SVGAGI. The CDR3 DNA is TGTGCCACCAACCCCGACAGGGAGAGGCACGGCTACACCTTC. It specifies CATNPDRERHGYTF.